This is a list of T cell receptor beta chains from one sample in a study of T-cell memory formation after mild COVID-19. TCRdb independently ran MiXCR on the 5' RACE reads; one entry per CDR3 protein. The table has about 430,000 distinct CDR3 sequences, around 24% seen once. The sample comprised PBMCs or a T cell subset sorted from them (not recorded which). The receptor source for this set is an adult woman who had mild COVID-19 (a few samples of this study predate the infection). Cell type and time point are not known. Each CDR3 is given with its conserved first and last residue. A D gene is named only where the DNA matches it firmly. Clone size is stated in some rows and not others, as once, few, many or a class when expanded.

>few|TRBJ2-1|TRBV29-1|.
CSVEATTNSYNEQFF
TGCAGCGTTGAAGCGACCACTAACTCCTACAATGAGCAGTTCTTC
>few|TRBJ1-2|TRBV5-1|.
CASSQDNNYGYTF
TGCGCCAGCAGCCAAGACAATAACTATGGCTACACCTTC
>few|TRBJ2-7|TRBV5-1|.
CASSVNGAYEQYF
TGCGCCAGCAGCGTAAACGGAGCCTACGAGCAGTACTTC
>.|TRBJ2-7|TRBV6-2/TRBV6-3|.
CASSYLSGSYEQYF
TGTGCCAGCAGTTACCTCAGCGGTTCCTACGAGCAGTACTTC
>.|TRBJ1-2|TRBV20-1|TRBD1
CSARGAGGGYGYTF
TGCAGTGCTAGAGGGGCAGGGGGTGGCTATGGCTACACCTTC
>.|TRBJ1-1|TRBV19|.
CASSMRHRTEAFF
TGTGCCAGTAGTATGCGGCATCGCACTGAAGCTTTCTTT
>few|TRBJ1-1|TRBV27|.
CASSLNLQGNTEAFF
TGTGCCAGCAGTTTAAATCTTCAGGGGAACACTGAAGCTTTCTTT
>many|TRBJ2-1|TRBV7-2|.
CASSFFGLDEQFF
TGTGCCAGCAGCTTTTTTGGGTTGGATGAGCAGTTCTTC
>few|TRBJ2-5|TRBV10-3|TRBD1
CAISRQGGETQYF
TGTGCCATCAGCAGACAGGGGGGAGAGACCCAGTACTTC
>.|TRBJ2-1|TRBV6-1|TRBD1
CASSGGTGEYNEQFF
TGTGCCAGCAGCGGAGGGACAGGAGAGTACAATGAGCAGTTCTTC
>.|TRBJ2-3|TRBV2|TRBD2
CASRTSGGPTDTQYF
TGTGCCAGCAGGACTAGCGGGGGACCCACAGATACGCAGTATTTT
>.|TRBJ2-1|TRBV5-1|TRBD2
CASGMGLADYNEQFF
TGCGCCAGCGGAATGGGACTAGCGGATTACAATGAGCAGTTCTTC
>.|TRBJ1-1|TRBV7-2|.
CASSLARFENTEAFF
TGTGCCAGCAGCTTAGCCCGTTTTGAGAACACTGAAGCTTTCTTT
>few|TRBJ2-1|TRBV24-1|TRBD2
CATSLGPRGGRNRNEQFF
TGTGCCACCAGTTTGGGGCCCCGTGGCGGGAGGAATAGGAATGAGCAGTTCTTC
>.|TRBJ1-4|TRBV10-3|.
CAISVRDNEKLFF
TGTGCCATCAGTGTCCGGGACAATGAAAAACTGTTTTTT
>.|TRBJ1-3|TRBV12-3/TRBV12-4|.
CASSLAAGLRNTIYF
TGTGCCAGCAGTTTAGCCGCGGGTCTCAGAAACACCATATATTTT
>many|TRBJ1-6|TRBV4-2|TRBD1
CASSRDRVDSPLHF
TGTGCCAGCAGCAGAGACAGGGTAGATTCACCCCTCCACTTT